Below, 17 T cell receptor beta chains from the same sample are listed, as sequenced in a study of blood T cell repertoires in COVID-19. Method: immunoSEQ multiplex PCR; TCRdb's copy keeps in-frame clones and lacks some. The sample carries around 60,000 clones, 83% recorded once. The sample comprised peripheral blood. These receptors originate from a man aged 50-60 years with COVID-19, enrolled during active disease.

The V call is TRBV6-6, the J call TRBJ2-7; D might be TRBD2 (5 bases). The germline gives CDR1 MNHNY, CDR2 SVGAGI (reference sequence). The CDR3 covers 12 residues. V lost 7 bases, J lost 0 bases, and 7 bases lay in between. Here the CDR3 reads CASTSHSYEQYF. The CDR3 coding sequence is TGTGCCAGCACTAGCCACTCCTACGAGCAGTACTTC.

This clone appeared once. V and J are TRBV7-9 and TRBJ2-2; TRBD1 matches 8 bases. The CDR3 length is 14 residues. CDR1 and CDR2 (germline): SEHNR, FQNEAQ (reference sequence). With 8 bases clipped from V and 4 bases from J, the junction kept 6 bases outside the gene matches. CDR3 protein: CASQGARATGELFF. The CDR3, as DNA: TGTGCCAGCCAGGGGGCGCGAGCCACCGGGGAGCTGTTTTTT.

This rearrangement joins TRBV5-4 to TRBJ2-7, with TRBD1 matching 12 bases. Germline trimming cut 3 bases from V and 6 bases from J; bases unmatched to any gene: 10. CDR1 is SGHNT, CDR2 YYREEE, per germline (reference sequence). CDR3 length: 16 amino acids. CDR3 sequence reads: CASSYVGTGGVGEQYF. CDR3 coding DNA: TGTGCCAGCAGCTATGTGGGGACAGGGGGCGTGGGCGAGCAGTACTTC. Full variable domain (missing parts from reference TRBV5-4 and TRBJ2-7): ETGVTQSPTHLIKTRGQQVTLRCSSQSGHNTVSWYQQALGQGPQFIFQYYREEENGRGNFPPRFSGLQFPNYSSELNVNALELDDSALYLCASSYVGTGGVGEQYFGPGTRLTVT.

This sequence joins TRBV27 and TRBJ1-2; D call uncertain. CDR3 length: 16 residues. Trimming stripped 2 bases from V and 3 bases from J, with 16 bases between. Germline V CDR1 and CDR2: MNHEY, SMNVEV (reference sequence). The CDR3 bases are TGTGCCAGCAGTTTACTCCGGCAAAAGAGGCACTATGGCTACACCTTC. Residues: CASSLLRQKRHYGYTF.

The V gene is TRBV30, the J gene TRBJ2-7, with 9 positions matching TRBD2. Germline trimming cut 1 base from V and 5 bases from J; bases unmatched to any gene: 3. Germline V gene sequence: CDR1 GTSNPN, CDR2 SVGIG (reference sequence). The CDR3 spans 13 residues. For the CDR3, the DNA is TGTGCCTGGAGTGGAGCGGGAGGCGACGAGCAGTACTTC. Amino acids: CAWSGAGGDEQYF.

The rearrangement links TRBV4-1 to TRBJ1-5; D possibly corresponds to TRBD1 (6 bases). Trimming removed 0 bases from V and 4 bases from J, with 16 bases in between. Germline values: CDR1 MGHRA, CDR2 YSYEKL. This CDR3 is built from 17 residues. This CDR3 reads CASSQDVGATVNQPQHF. Here the CDR3 DNA reads TGCGCCAGCAGCCAAGACGTGGGGGCGACGGTTAATCAGCCCCAGCATTTT.

The V and J genes are TRBV28 and TRBJ1-2; 7 bases are shared with TRBD1. CDR1 is MDHEN and CDR2 is SYDVKM in the germline V gene. J lost 2 bases, V lost 6 bases, and 9 bases had no gene match. This CDR3 is built from 15 residues. The DNA for the CDR3 is TGTGCCAGCAGCCTTAACAGGGGTGCAAACTATGGCTACACCTTC. It encodes CASSLNRGANYGYTF.

This clone showed up just a few times. The chain employs TRBV6-4 and TRBJ2-1, with D tentatively TRBD1 (5 bases). V shed 2 bases and J shed 2 bases, with 10 bases lying between them. The CDR3 is 15 amino acids. In germline, CDR1 is MRHNA, CDR2 SNTAGT. CDR3 sequence: CASSDGAGPYNEQFF. The CDR3 coding sequence is TGTGCCAGCAGTGACGGGGCAGGGCCCTACAATGAGCAGTTCTTC.

The CDR3 sequence is CASSLGGGNTIYF. CDR3 DNA: TGTGCCAGCAGCTTAGGAGGTGGAAACACCATATATTTT. This chain uses TRBV11-2 with TRBJ1-3; D gene ambiguous. The CDR3 sequence is 13 residues long. CDR1 SGHAT and CDR2 FQNNGV come from the germline V gene. Trimming took 1 base from V and 3 from J, leaving 4 bases between them. Full variable domain (rest looked up from reference TRBV11-2 and TRBJ1-3): EAGVAQSPRYKIIEKRQSVAFWCNPISGHATLYWYQQILGQGPKLLIQFQNNGVVDDSQLPKDRFSAERLKGVDSTLKIQPAKLEDSAVYLCASSLGGGNTIYFGEGSWLTVV.

This sequence joins TRBV5-1 and TRBJ1-4, with a tentative D call TRBD1 (5 bases). The V gene lost 1 base and the J gene lost 4 bases, with 11 bases spanning the gap. This CDR3 has 15 residues. Looked up from germline, CDR1 is SGHRS and CDR2 is YFSETQ. Here the CDR3 reads CASSLKTDFNEKLFF. Here the CDR3 DNA reads TGCGCCAGCAGCTTGAAGACAGACTTTAATGAAAAACTGTTTTTT.

The V and J genes are TRBV29-1 and TRBJ2-5; perhaps TRBD2 as D (6 bases). This CDR3 is 13 amino acids long. V lost 0 bases to trimming and J lost 5 bases, with 10 bases between them. Germline values: CDR1 SQVTM, CDR2 ANQGSEA. The CDR3 DNA is TGCAGCGTTGAAGATCCAGGAGGGGAGACCCAGTACTTC. This codes for CSVEDPGGETQYF.

The V gene is TRBV6-6, the J gene TRBJ2-1, with D perhaps TRBD1 (5 bases). Germline-derived CDR1 and CDR2 are MNHNY and SVGAGI (reference sequence). Trimming stripped 5 bases from V and 9 bases from J, with 17 bases between. The CDR3 is 14 residues long. The CDR3 reads CASSPVAPQGEQFF. The CDR3 DNA follows: TGTGCCAGCAGTCCGGTGGCCCCTCAGGGTGAGCAGTTCTTC.

The V gene is TRBV4-1, the J gene TRBJ2-2; D is possibly TRBD1 (5 bases). Deletions cut 4 bases from V and 4 bases from J, with 19 bases between. Germline assignment: CDR1 MGHRA and CDR2 YSYEKL. The CDR3 runs 17 residues. The CDR3 reads CASSPPGGARSTGELFF. In DNA form, the CDR3 reads TGCGCCAGCAGCCCCCCGGGTGGGGCTAGATCCACCGGGGAGCTGTTTTTT.

The V call is TRBV20-1, the J call TRBJ2-5; D remains unclear. The germline CDR1 and CDR2 sequences are DFQATT and SNEGSKA (reference sequence). V shed 3 bases and J shed 7 bases, with 12 bases lying between them. This CDR3 has 12 residues. The CDR3 protein is CSASGAVGTQYF. CDR3 DNA: TGCAGTGCTAGTGGCGCCGTCGGGACCCAGTACTTC.

This chain joins TRBV29-1 and TRBJ1-2, with D tentatively TRBD1 (6 bases). The length of the CDR3 is 13 residues. CDR1 is SQVTM and CDR2 is ANQGSEA in the germline V gene. Trimming left V 4 bases short and J 2 bases short, with 11 bases between. Written as DNA, the CDR3 is TGCAGCGTTGGTCAGGGGATCAACTATGGCTACACCTTC. This gives the protein CSVGQGINYGYTF.

CDR3 nucleotides: TGTGCCAGCAGCTTATTACAGGGCGACAGGGCCAACGTCCTGACTTTC. Translated: CASSLLQGDRANVLTF. The V and J genes are TRBV7-6 and TRBJ2-6; maybe TRBD1 (6 bases). V was trimmed by 2 bases and J by 5 bases, leaving 13 bases between them. The V gene's germline CDR1 is SGHVS and CDR2 FNYEAQ. This CDR3 comprises 16 residues.

The chain links TRBV30 to TRBJ1-3, with 11 positions matching TRBD1. Germline lookup yields CDR1 GTSNPN and CDR2 SVGIG (reference sequence). This CDR3 region has 16 residues. V trimming: 1 base; J trimming: 3 bases; junction bases outside the gene matches: 5. As DNA, the CDR3 is TGTGCCTGGAGTGGCGGACAGGGGGCATATGGAAACACCATATATTTT. This gives the protein CAWSGGQGAYGNTIYF. The full variable domain, in which reference TRBV30 and TRBJ1-3 provide the parts outside the CDR3, is SQTIHQWPATLVQPVGSPLSLECTVEGTSNPNLYWYRQAAGRGLQLLFYSVGIGQISSEVPQNLSASRPQDRQFILSSKKLLLSDSGFYLCAWSGGQGAYGNTIYFGEGSWLTVV.